This T cell receptor (beta chain) appears in the sequencing data of a study of shared clonotypes between healthy human individuals. In the study overall: A donor's plate count was three for CD4 naive and three for CD4 memory; CD8 naive had two and CD8 memory one.

Assay runs were performed at deep level. Repertoires were generated with immunoSEQ multiplex PCR, while TCRdb's copy carries only in-frame clones and drops some. The sample shows hundreds of thousands of clones, approximately 79% of them seen only once. Adult Caucasians living in Nashville, Tennessee made up all of the donors. For this clone: No antigen is known for it.

Points from the study as a whole: Despite large depth, rarefaction showed incomplete sorted-subset sequencing.

Trimming pared 4 bases from V and 3 bases from J, leaving 5 bases between. Germline assignment: CDR1 SGHNT and CDR2 YYREEE (reference sequence). This CDR3 comprises 11 residues. The chain has TRBV5-4 and TRBJ2-7; D is undetermined. Material for sequencing was memory CD4+ T cells sorted from blood. The subset was: CD45RA-negative fraction. This TCR was recovered from a woman aged 25 to 39 in good health. CDR3 bases: TGTGCCAGCAGCAACCACTACGAGCAGTACTTC. This codes for CASSNHYEQYF.